A single sample is the source of the 2 T cell receptor beta chains below, sequenced in a study of radiotherapy plus CTLA-4 blockade in lung cancer. The repertoire was sequenced with immunoSEQ multiplex PCR; TCRdb's copy has only in-frame clones and lacks some. Among 55,000 to 65,000 clones listed, about 72% were seen once. The sample consisted of peripheral blood, taken from a patient treated with radiotherapy plus ipilimumab. The receptors originated from a human donor with non-small cell lung cancer who had a complete response to radiotherapy plus ipilimumab.

The gene calls are TRBV7-8 and TRBJ2-5; no clear D. Germline V gives CDR1 SGHVS, CDR2 FQNEAQ. The V gene lost 0 bases and the J gene lost 4 bases, with 9 bases spanning the gap. This CDR3 contains 14 residues. CDR3 bases: TGTGCCAGCAGCTTAGCGCTATATCGAGAGACCCAGTACTTC. It specifies CASSLALYRETQYF.

This chain links TRBV5-6 with TRBJ2-1; 9 bases fit TRBD2. V lost 3 bases, J lost 6 bases, and 10 bases stayed unmatched. There are 16 residues in the CDR3. Germline loops: CDR1 SGHDT, CDR2 YYEEEE. The CDR3 nucleotides read TGTGCCAGCAGCTCCTATGGCGGGGGGGCCTTCAATGAGCAGTTCTTC. Translation gives CASSSYGGGAFNEQFF.